Below are 22 T cell receptor beta chains sequenced from a single sample in a study of shared clonotypes between healthy human individuals. Clones were read by immunoSEQ multiplex PCR, and TCRdb kept only the in-frame ones, dropping some. The sample lists more than 1,200,000 clones, 98% seen once, with around 0.33% in the top ten. The sample consisted of naive CD4+ T cells sorted from blood. Subset noted: CD45RA+ positively selected. Receptor source: a man aged 25 to 45 in good health.

In its sample, this clone was seen once. The chain employs TRBV7-2 and TRBJ2-3; 9 bases match TRBD2. The CDR3 is made up of 16 amino acids. V was pared by 0 bases and J by 2 bases, with 3 bases of the junction left unmatched. CDR1 SGHTA and CDR2 FQGNSA come from the germline V gene. The CDR3 loop is CASSLAPSGNTDTQYF. CDR3 nucleotides: TGTGCCAGCAGCTTAGCGCCTAGCGGGAACACAGATACGCAGTATTTT. Using reference TRBV7-2 and TRBJ2-3 for the parts outside the CDR3, the full variable domain is GAGVSQSPSNKVTEKGKDVELRCDPISGHTALYWYRQSLGQGLEFLIYFQGNSAPDKSGLPSDRFSAERTGGSVSTLTIQRTQQEDSAVYLCASSLAPSGNTDTQYFGPGTRLTVL.

The chain couples TRBV10-3 to TRBJ2-1; maybe TRBD2 (6 bases). Looked up from germline, CDR1 is ENHRY and CDR2 is SYGVKD. This CDR3 contains 15 residues. V was clipped by 6 bases and J by 2 bases, with 14 bases between them. As DNA, the CDR3 is TGTGCCATCAGCCCCGGGGGACCTACCTACAATGAGCAGTTCTTC. The encoded protein is CAISPGGPTYNEQFF.

Note on this clone: Other DNA sequences of this sample code for an identical CDR3. This rearrangement joins TRBV5-1 to TRBJ1-2, with 10 bases fitting TRBD1. The length of the CDR3 is 15 residues. The J segment lost 2 bases and the V segment lost 0 bases, leaving 1 base of the junction unmatched. CDR1 is SGHRS, CDR2 YFSETQ, per germline. The CDR3 DNA reads as TGCGCCAGCAGCTTGGGGGACAGGGGAAACTATGGCTACACCTTC. As protein: CASSLGDRGNYGYTF.

Concerning this clone itself: Other DNA sequences in the sample encode the same CDR3. This chain joins TRBV9 and TRBJ2-1, with 10 bases lining up with TRBD2. The CDR3 extends over 15 amino acids. V gave up 0 bases and J gave up 5 bases; unmatched junction bases: 2. CDR1 is SGDLS, CDR2 YYNGEE, per germline. The CDR3 DNA follows: TGTGCCAGCAGCGTAGGGCTAGCGGGAGACAATGAGCAGTTCTTC. Its protein is CASSVGLAGDNEQFF. Full variable domain (remainder filled in from reference TRBV9 and TRBJ2-1): DSGVTQTPKHLITATGQRVTLRCSPRSGDLSVYWYQQSLDQGLQFLIQYYNGEERAKGNILERFSAQQFPDLHSELNLSSLELGDSALYFCASSVGLAGDNEQFFGPGTRLTVL.

This clone was seen only once. The J gene is TRBJ2-7, the V gene TRBV7-8, with TRBD1 identical over 8 bases. Germline CDR1 is SGHVS and CDR2 is FQNEAQ. The CDR3 loop spans 15 amino acids. With V trimmed by 7 bases and J by 0 bases, 8 bases remained unmatched. The CDR3 nucleotides are TGTGCCAGCACCCTAAAGGGGACAGGCTCCTACGAGCAGTACTTC. This encodes CASTLKGTGSYEQYF.

The V and J genes are TRBV7-6 and TRBJ1-5; D remains ambiguous. CDR1 and CDR2 from the germline V gene are SGHVS and FNYEAQ. Trimming cost V 5 bases and J 2 bases, with 13 bases left between them. This CDR3 spans 15 amino acids. The CDR3 DNA reads TGTGCCAGCAGCCTCTTTGAGGGTCGCAATCAGCCCCAGCATTTT. Translated, it gives CASSLFEGRNQPQHF.

The chain joins TRBV2 to TRBJ1-1; weak D call: TRBD1 (5 bases). Trimming removed 0 bases from V and 1 base from J, with 12 bases in between. Germline V CDR1 and CDR2: SNHLY, FYNNEI. CDR3 length equals 16 residues. The CDR3 DNA sequence: TGTGCCAGCAGTGAAGCGCTTGGGAGGGGGAACACTGAAGCTTTCTTT. Translation: CASSEALGRGNTEAFF.

The count of this clone is one. V is TRBV28 and J is TRBJ2-4, with 12 bases matching TRBD2. V was pared by 3 bases and J by 3 bases, with 6 bases of the junction left unmatched. Germline V lookup: CDR1 MDHEN, CDR2 SYDVKM. The CDR3 has 17 amino acids. The CDR3 loop reads CASSFRLAGVGKNIQYF. The CDR3 DNA is TGTGCCAGCAGTTTCCGACTAGCGGGAGTGGGCAAAAACATTCAGTACTTC.

The rearrangement uses TRBV7-2 and TRBJ2-2; tentative D call: TRBD1 (6 bases). Germline V CDR1 and CDR2: SGHTA, FQGNSA. Trimming left V 6 bases short and J 4 bases short, with 21 bases between. CDR3 size: 17 residues. CDR3 DNA sequence: TGTGCCAGCAGAGGGGGAGATGGCTCGGCGGGCACCGGGGAGCTGTTTTTT. Translating it yields CASRGGDGSAGTGELFF.

Note on this clone: In the same sample, other DNA sequences code for this CDR3. The V gene is TRBV7-2, the J gene TRBJ2-1; 7 bases match TRBD2. CDR3 size: 13 residues. Trimming took 4 bases from V and 7 from J; bases not matched to a gene: 4. The germline V gene encodes CDR1 SGHTA and CDR2 FQGNSA. CDR3 coding DNA: TGTGCCAGCAGCTCCCGCGGGGGAAATGAGCAGTTCTTC. Translating gives CASSSRGGNEQFF.

V and J are TRBV7-8 and TRBJ1-2; TRBD1 matches 7 bases. The junction had 10 bases not matched to a gene; V was cut back by 5 bases and J by 4 bases. The CDR3 runs 15 residues. Germline CDR1 and CDR2: SGHVS and FQNEAQ. CDR3 DNA: TGTGCCAGCAGCCCACAGGGGAAAGGACCCTATGGCTACACCTTC. Translating gives CASSPQGKGPYGYTF.

The J gene is TRBJ1-1, the V gene TRBV18; D remains unclear. The CDR3 is 16 residues long. Per germline, CDR1 KGHSH and CDR2 LQKENI. V was shortened by 2 bases and J by 0 bases, with 13 bases between the two germline ends. The CDR3 here is CASSPTQSHMNTEAFF. The CDR3 nucleotides are TGTGCCAGCTCACCAACCCAGAGCCATATGAACACTGAAGCTTTCTTT.

The rearrangement uses TRBV11-2 and TRBJ1-4; 8 bases agree with TRBD1. V shed 3 bases, J shed 3 bases, and the junction held 3 bases outside the gene matches. Per germline, CDR1 SGHAT and CDR2 FQNNGV. This CDR3 spans 15 amino acids. CDR3 sequence: CASSFWTGSNEKLFF. In nucleotides, the CDR3 is TGTGCCAGCAGCTTCTGGACAGGGTCTAATGAAAAACTGTTTTTT.

As to this clone: Other DNA sequences within the sample encode an identical CDR3. The chain joins TRBV18 to TRBJ2-2; D unclear. Germline-derived CDR1 and CDR2 are KGHSH and LQKENI. The CDR3 totals 15 residues. Trimming pared 1 base from V and 2 bases from J, leaving 8 bases between. In nucleotides, the CDR3 is TGTGCCAGCTCACCACGGGCAGACAACACCGGGGAGCTGTTTTTT. This encodes CASSPRADNTGELFF.

V gene TRBV5-1 combines with J gene TRBJ2-4, with D tentatively TRBD1 or TRBD2 (5 bases each). The length of the CDR3 is 16 residues. Germline values: CDR1 SGHRS, CDR2 YFSETQ. Trimming pared 4 bases from V and 4 bases from J, leaving 18 bases between. Here the CDR3 reads CASSVTSGTAKNIQYF. CDR3 nucleotide sequence: TGCGCCAGCAGCGTAACCTCCGGGACCGCTAAAAACATTCAGTACTTC.

V and J are TRBV27 and TRBJ2-3; the match to TRBD2 covers 11 bases. The CDR3 covers 22 residues. Per germline, CDR1 MNHEY and CDR2 SMNVEV (reference sequence). The V and J ends lost 1 base and 0 bases, in that order; junction bases with no gene match: 18. CDR3 region: CASSLFFGRLAGLSSSTDTQYF. CDR3 sequence (DNA): TGTGCCAGCAGTTTATTTTTCGGGAGACTAGCGGGGCTCTCCTCTAGCACAGATACGCAGTATTTT.

The J gene is TRBJ2-7, the V gene TRBV10-3; D is possibly TRBD1 (6 bases). The V gene lost 7 bases and the J gene lost 2 bases, with 21 bases spanning the gap. From germline, CDR1 is ENHRY and CDR2 SYGVKD. The CDR3 length is 16 residues. In DNA form, the CDR3 reads TGTGCCATCACTCCAACGAACCGGTCAGGGGCCTACGAGCAGTACTTC. It codes for CAITPTNRSGAYEQYF.

This chain links TRBV5-1 with TRBJ1-2; D is unclear. Germline lookup yields CDR1 SGHRS and CDR2 YFSETQ. This CDR3 has 12 residues. Trimming stripped 8 bases from V and 8 bases from J, with 16 bases between. The chain's CDR3 is CASQDTSGGYTF. The CDR3 nucleotides read TGCGCCAGTCAAGACACATCGGGCGGCTACACCTTC.

This chain links TRBV10-1 with TRBJ2-1; TRBD2 matches at 11 bases. The trim removed 0 bases at V and 5 bases at J, leaving 6 bases unmatched. CDR1 and CDR2 (germline): WNHNN, SYGVQD (reference sequence). The CDR3 length is 17 residues. CDR3 nucleotide sequence: TGCGCCAGCAGTGAGTCGGTGGTAGCGGGAGGGAACAATGAGCAGTTCTTC. Encoded protein: CASSESVVAGGNNEQFF.

In its sample, this clone was seen once. V is TRBV5-8 and J is TRBJ2-2; 8 bases agree with TRBD1. The germline V gene has CDR1 SGHTS and CDR2 YDEGEE. The ends lost 6 bases at V and 3 bases at J; junction bases unmatched: 13. This CDR3 is 17 amino acids long. CDR3 residues: CASIKDRVGPDTGELFF. For the CDR3, the DNA is TGTGCCAGCATCAAGGACAGGGTTGGTCCGGACACCGGGGAGCTGTTTTTT.

The genes are TRBV6-1 and TRBJ2-7; TRBD2 is a possible D gene (5 bases). Germline CDR1 MNHNS, CDR2 SASEGT. V was pared by 3 bases and J by 0 bases, with 12 bases between. The CDR3 is 15 amino acids. CDR3 protein: CASSEGGLPSYEQYF. The DNA for the CDR3 is TGTGCCAGCAGTGAGGGCGGGCTACCCTCCTACGAGCAGTACTTC.

V is TRBV7-2 and J is TRBJ1-2; tentatively, D is TRBD1 (5 bases). Trimming removed 10 bases at V and 1 base at J, with 10 bases between. In germline, CDR1 is SGHTA, CDR2 FQGNSA. This CDR3 is built from 12 residues. The CDR3 DNA follows: TGTGCCACCGCGCAGGGTAACTATGGCTACACCTTC. This translates into CATAQGNYGYTF. The full variable domain, in which reference TRBV7-2 and TRBJ1-2 provide the parts outside the CDR3, is GAGVSQSPSNKVTEKGKDVELRCDPISGHTALYWYRQSLGQGLEFLIYFQGNSAPDKSGLPSDRFSAERTGGSVSTLTIQRTQQEDSAVYLCATAQGNYGYTFGSGTRLTVV.